The sample holds many counts of the clone carrying this T cell receptor beta chain. TCRdb called the 5' RACE reads again in MiXCR, with one record for every CDR3 protein. The sample has fewer than 80,000 distinct CDR3 sequences, roughly 5% seen once. This sample is drawn from a study of CD8 T cells in ankylosing spondylitis. This clonotype was sampled from a male donor with ankylosing spondylitis or in good health (not recorded which). The sequencing input was blood, either unsorted or a sorted T cell fraction (not recorded which).

CDR3 in DNA: TGTGCCAGCAGTGAAAAAATACTTTGGCCTCAGCCCCAGCATTTT. This codes for CASSEKILWPQPQHF. The chain combines TRBV6-1 with TRBJ1-5; D not certain. The germline gives CDR1 MNHNS, CDR2 SASEGT. V lost 2 bases and J lost 6, with 14 bases in between. The CDR3 has 15 residues.